This T cell receptor beta chain appears in the sequencing data of a study of T cell repertoires in cytomegalovirus infection. Study details: Both a matching HLA type and CMV infection were indicated by public TCR beta signatures.

TCRdb ran MiXCR on the reads and lists one entry per CDR3 protein. The sample includes roughly 860,000 distinct CDR3 sequences, approximately 29% of them seen just once. Concerning this clonotype: Its specificity is unknown.

CDR3 length equals 17 residues. Germline V gene lookup returns CDR1 MNHNY and CDR2 SVGAGI (reference sequence). Trimming stripped 7 bases from V and 1 base from J, with 22 bases between. The V gene is TRBV6-6, the J gene TRBJ1-1; weak D call: TRBD1 (6 bases). The specimen comprised cultured CD8+ T cells from PBMCs, sampled from culture after CMV antigen stimulation. The sequence derives from a human donor in good health (CMV status not recorded). Some clones in this sample may be carry-over from other donors' samples. CDR3 amino acids: CASTFLLVGRGNTEAFF. The CDR3 nucleotides read TGTGCCAGCACCTTTCTCCTCGTGGGCAGGGGGAACACTGAAGCTTTCTTT.